The sequence of this T cell receptor beta chain was determined in a study of shared clonotypes between healthy human individuals. At the level of the study: The study drew on two women and three men aged 18 to 49 as donors. Regarding the study as a whole: Among a few donors, roughly 5% of naive CD4 clonotypes were found in common. Memory subsets had estimated richness that was generally smaller than that of naive subsets.

A word on this clone: Its cognate antigen is unknown. The same CDR3 also results from other DNA sequences found in this sample.

V lost 2 bases and J lost 2, with 9 bases in between. Germline V gene lookup returns CDR1 LNHDA and CDR2 SQIVND (reference sequence). CDR3 length equals 14 residues. CD45RO-negative cells were positively selected for CCR7, leaving out terminally differentiated effector memory CD45RA+ cells. The DNA input per sorted-subset replicate PCR was 200 to 250 ng, corresponding to some 27,000 T cell genomes. Measured with immunoSEQ multiplex PCR; TCRdb has only the in-frame clones, and not every one. The sample records about 2.2 million clones, over 85% being singletons. The source of this sequence is a man aged 18 to 30 in good health. Some clones in this sample may be carry-over from other donors' samples. What was sequenced was naive CD8+ T cells from PBMCs. V is TRBV19 and J is TRBJ1-1; a possible D gene is TRBD1 (6 bases). The CDR3 DNA reads TGTGCCAGTAGTATACGAGGGGGTAACACTGAAGCTTTCTTT. Protein product: CASSIRGGNTEAFF.